This T cell receptor (beta chain) was identified during a study of response to subunit inactivated influenza vaccine. This clonotype appeared many times. Its antigen is unidentified. The CDR3 spans 14 residues. Deletions cut 4 bases from V and 11 bases from J, with 17 bases between. Notes on the study in general: The authors suggested that every seasonal influenza vaccination recruits few new T cells.

TCRdb analysed the RT-PCR reads with MiXCR anew, one entry per CDR3 protein. The data show about 620,000 distinct CDR3 sequences, about 11% seen once. The sequence was collected from a man aged 45 to 65 who received an inactivated influenza vaccine. Sequenced material: PBMCs from blood, taken on the day of vaccination. The rearrangement links TRBV12-3 or TRBV12-4 to TRBJ1-4, with D possibly being TRBD1 (6 bases). The CDR3, as DNA: TGTGCCAGCAGTTACAGGGTCTCCGGAGGGAAACTGTTTTTT. The encoded protein is CASSYRVSGGKLFF.